The 12 T cell receptor beta chains below were found in one sample sequenced in a study of shared clonotypes between healthy human individuals. The repertoire was sequenced with immunoSEQ multiplex PCR; TCRdb's copy has only in-frame clones and lacks some. In the table there are over 1.5 million clones, roughly 98% of which are singletons. Sequencing used naive CD4+ T cells sorted from blood. The subset is: CD45RA+ positively selected. The receptors come from a man aged 25 to 40 in good health.

The chain joins TRBV27 to TRBJ1-2; D uncertain. Trimming pared 3 bases from V and 0 bases from J, leaving 11 bases between. Germline V gene data show CDR1 as MNHEY and CDR2 as SMNVEV (reference sequence). The CDR3 has 15 residues. The CDR3: CASSFPGPPNYGYTF. CDR3 sequence (DNA): TGTGCCAGCAGTTTTCCCGGGCCTCCTAACTATGGCTACACCTTC.

This chain links TRBV9 with TRBJ2-7; 9 nucleotides align to TRBD1. The CDR3 is 17 residues long. The trim removed 1 base at V and 0 bases at J, leaving 8 bases unmatched. Germline V gene lookup returns CDR1 SGDLS and CDR2 YYNGEE. CDR3 DNA: TGTGCCAGCAGCGTAAACCCGGACAGGGGAAACTCCTACGAGCAGTACTTC. It specifies CASSVNPDRGNSYEQYF.

On this clone itself: The sample contains more than one DNA sequence encoding this CDR3. The chain links TRBV5-1 to TRBJ2-7; 7 bases map to TRBD1. The CDR3 length is 14 residues. The germline V gene encodes CDR1 SGHRS and CDR2 YFSETQ. After removal of 4 bases from V and 2 bases from J, the junction contained 6 bases not matched to a gene. CDR3 sequence: CASSAGTVAYEQYF. DNA for the CDR3: TGCGCCAGCAGCGCCGGGACAGTAGCCTACGAGCAGTACTTC.

J is TRBJ2-5 and V is TRBV2; D may be TRBD1 (5 bases). The germline V gene has CDR1 SNHLY and CDR2 FYNNEI. This CDR3 comprises 13 residues. Trimming removed 2 bases from V and 1 base from J, with 5 bases in between. CDR3 sequence: CASSERGQETQYF. The CDR3 region has the DNA TGTGCCAGCAGTGAAAGGGGCCAAGAGACCCAGTACTTC.

This clone was observed once. The chain links TRBV7-8 to TRBJ2-3; 7 bases map to TRBD2. In germline, CDR1 is SGHVS, CDR2 FQNEAQ. J lost 4 bases, V lost 5 bases, and 12 bases had no gene match. The CDR3 is 16 amino acids. CDR3 in amino acids: CASSPSRAGAADTQYF. The CDR3 coding sequence is TGTGCCAGCAGCCCGTCTCGGGCGGGAGCGGCAGATACGCAGTATTTT.

This chain joins TRBV10-3 and TRBJ1-3; D is ambiguous. This CDR3 comprises 14 residues. V lost 3 bases and J 0 bases, leaving 6 bases between the germline ends. Germline V lookup: CDR1 ENHRY, CDR2 SYGVKD. Here the CDR3 DNA reads TGTGCCATCAGTGAAGGTGGCTCTGGAAACACCATATATTTT. Translation: CAISEGGSGNTIYF.

For the CDR3, the DNA is TGTGCCAGCAGTGGGGGACTGGCTAAGAACACCGGGGAGCTGTTTTTT. Residues: CASSGGLAKNTGELFF. This chain connects TRBV6-6 to TRBJ2-2, with D tentatively TRBD2 (6 bases). The CDR3 has 16 residues. The germline V gene has CDR1 MNHNY and CDR2 SVGAGI (reference sequence). V was trimmed by 5 bases and J by 1 base, leaving 14 bases between them.

The chain combines TRBV6-4 with TRBJ2-3, with 11 bases identical to TRBD2. The CDR3 runs to 15 residues. CDR1 and CDR2 from the germline V gene are MRHNA and SNTAGT. Trimming removed 6 bases from V and 4 bases from J; junction bases left unmatched: 6. CDR3 region: CASSLLAGVSDTQYF. The CDR3 DNA reads as TGTGCCAGCAGCCTACTAGCGGGAGTATCAGATACGCAGTATTTT.

This chain uses TRBV10-1 with TRBJ2-3; TRBD1 agrees at 8 bases. CDR1 is WNHNN, CDR2 SYGVQD, per germline (reference sequence). With 2 bases clipped from V and 4 bases from J, the junction kept 14 bases outside the gene matches. This CDR3 has 18 amino acids. The CDR3 region is CASSETPPTGAGADTQYF. The CDR3 DNA follows: TGCGCCAGCAGTGAGACACCTCCGACAGGGGCCGGAGCAGATACGCAGTATTTT.

A remark on this clone: This sample also contains other DNA sequences that code for the same CDR3. The chain employs TRBV6-5 and TRBJ2-3; D might be TRBD1 or TRBD2, each matching 5 bases. The CDR3 is made up of 14 amino acids. V lost 0 bases and J lost 1, with 5 bases in between. Germline loops: CDR1 MNHEY, CDR2 SVGAGI. CDR3 bases: TGTGCCAGCAGTTACTCGGGGGGCACAGATACGCAGTATTTT. Residues: CASSYSGGTDTQYF.

The CDR3: CASSASTGSKETQYF. For the CDR3, the DNA is TGTGCCAGCTCAGCCTCTACAGGGAGCAAAGAGACCCAGTACTTC. The rearrangement joins TRBV18 to TRBJ2-5; possibly TRBD1 for D (6 bases). V was shortened by 5 bases and J by 3 bases, with 16 bases between the two germline ends. The germline V gene encodes CDR1 KGHSH and CDR2 LQKENI. The CDR3 contains 15 residues.

The genes are TRBV30 and TRBJ2-1, with 8 bases fitting TRBD2. V shed 7 bases and J 8 bases; nucleotides not matched to a gene: 10. This CDR3 has 13 amino acids. Germline CDR1 GTSNPN, CDR2 SVGIG (reference sequence). Here the CDR3 DNA reads TGTGCCTCGGCGGGAGGTTGGGGCGATGAGCAGTTCTTC. The encoded protein is CASAGGWGDEQFF.